The clone carrying this TCR beta chain was detected once. Its antigen is as yet unknown. Measured with immunoSEQ multiplex PCR; TCRdb has only the in-frame clones, and not every one. The sample holds approximately 9,400 clones, just over 70% seen once. This entry is derived from a study of T cells in narcolepsy. Overall study context: Healthy controls were enrolled alongside patients with narcolepsy type 1 or type 2. Broader study findings: Comparing one patient's CSF and blood CD4+ clonotypes highlighted HCRT- and TRIB2-specific autoreactive clonotypes. Autoreactive clonotypes reportedly recurred in blood of same and different patients, not controls.

CDR1 and CDR2 from the germline V gene are SGHAT and FQNNGV. Trimming left V 5 bases short and J 10 bases short, with 9 bases between. This CDR3 is 11 amino acids long. The material sequenced was CD45RA- memory CD8+ T cells from PBMCs. This chain links TRBV11-2 with TRBJ2-1; the D call may be TRBD1 or TRBD2 (5 bases each). This TCR was sampled from a human donor with narcolepsy. CDR3 amino acids: CASSLGTEQFF. CDR3 nucleotide sequence: TGTGCCAGCAGCCTTGGGACGGAGCAGTTCTTC.